Shown below are 12 T cell receptor beta chains from a single sample sequenced in a study of cytomegalovirus exposure and HLA in healthy donors. Vbeta (60) and Jbeta (13) primers were used in the PCR. Produced via immunoSEQ multiplex PCR; TCRdb's table is partial and in-frame only. Here the sample spans roughly 160,000 clones, around four fifths being singletons. Sequences were obtained from PBMCs. Receptors were obtained from a woman aged 45-59 years in good health and CMV-seronegative.

The V call is TRBV27, the J call TRBJ2-5; TRBD1 matches 8 bases. The CDR3 length is 15 residues. V was pared by 2 bases and J by 11 bases, with 13 bases of the junction left unmatched. The germline V gene has CDR1 MNHEY and CDR2 SMNVEV (reference sequence). The CDR3 protein is CASSLTRTGLLEQYF. CDR3 coding DNA: TGTGCCAGCAGTTTAACCCGGACAGGGCTTCTTGAGCAGTACTTC.

The CDR3 loop reads CASSLGEAGRNVLTF. CDR3 DNA: TGTGCCAGCAGTCTCGGAGAGGCGGGACGAAACGTCCTGACTTTC. The chain combines TRBV6-5 with TRBJ2-6; possibly TRBD2 for D (6 bases). Germline V gives CDR1 MNHEY, CDR2 SVGAGI. The CDR3 contains 15 residues. Trimming stripped 5 bases from V and 10 bases from J, with 18 bases between.

The sample holds one count of this clone. This CDR3 reads CASSPRLAGLQETQYF. CDR3 in DNA: TGTGCCAGCAGCCCAAGACTAGCGGGGCTCCAAGAGACCCAGTACTTC. V and J are TRBV7-7 and TRBJ2-5, with 11 positions matching TRBD2. The V segment lost 5 bases and the J segment 1 base; nucleotides outside the gene matches: 6. The CDR3 contains 16 residues. Germline loops: CDR1 SSHAT, CDR2 FNYEAQ (reference sequence).

This clone was counted only a few times. The J gene is TRBJ1-2, the V gene TRBV5-1, with 8 bases that match TRBD1. With V trimmed by 3 bases and J by 8 bases, 12 bases remained unmatched. The CDR3 length is 15 residues. Germline V CDR1 and CDR2: SGHRS, YFSETQ. The CDR3 here is CASSSGTGSVSGYTF. The DNA of the CDR3 is TGCGCCAGCAGCTCGGGGACAGGCTCAGTTAGCGGCTACACCTTC.

The chain uses TRBV4-3 and TRBJ2-3; TRBD1 is a possible D gene (5 bases). The V end was cut by 0 bases, the J end by 2 bases, with 9 bases between. From germline, CDR1 is LGHNA and CDR2 YSLEER. The CDR3 loop spans 15 amino acids. The CDR3 DNA reads as TGCGCCAGCAGCCAAGAAGGGGTACCCACAGATACGCAGTATTTT. Its translation: CASSQEGVPTDTQYF.

The J gene is TRBJ2-1, the V gene TRBV7-2, with TRBD2 identical over 11 bases. The CDR3 runs to 15 residues. Germline values: CDR1 SGHTA, CDR2 FQGNSA. V trimming: 4 bases; J trimming: 8 bases; junction bases outside the gene matches: 7. DNA for the CDR3: TGTGCCAGCAGCTCACTAGCGGGAGTGGCTGATGAGCAGTTCTTC. Translated: CASSSLAGVADEQFF.

The CDR3 region is CASSLGGDSPVYGYTF. The CDR3 coding sequence is TGTGCCAGCAGCTTAGGAGGGGACAGTCCCGTCTATGGCTACACCTTC. This sequence joins TRBV7-6 and TRBJ1-2, with 7 nucleotides matching TRBD1. The CDR3 spans 16 residues. CDR1 is SGHVS and CDR2 is FNYEAQ in the germline V gene. V lost 1 base to trimming and J lost 4 bases; unmatched junction nucleotides: 9.

The V gene is TRBV4-3, the J gene TRBJ1-4; tentative D call: TRBD1 (5 bases). This CDR3 spans 15 amino acids. Germline CDR1 is LGHNA and CDR2 is YSLEER. V was shortened by 4 bases and J by 8 bases, with 17 bases between the two germline ends. DNA of the CDR3: TGCGCCAGCAGCCTAGGGACTATTCGTGAGGAAAAACTGTTTTTT. Protein sequence: CASSLGTIREEKLFF.

This clone has only a few counts. The V and J genes are TRBV6-1 and TRBJ2-5; a possible D gene is TRBD1 (6 bases). The CDR3 contains 15 residues. The germline V gene encodes CDR1 MNHNS and CDR2 SASEGT. The V end was cut by 2 bases, the J end by 2 bases, with 12 bases between. The CDR3 loop reads CASSEQGLRQETQYF. The CDR3 region has the DNA TGTGCCAGCAGTGAACAGGGGTTGCGACAAGAGACCCAGTACTTC.

This chain joins TRBV4-1 and TRBJ2-7, with D possibly matching TRBD2 (5 bases). The germline CDR1 and CDR2 sequences are MGHRA and YSYEKL. The CDR3 is made up of 17 amino acids. Trimming removed 3 bases at V and 0 bases at J, with 18 bases between. CDR3 residues: CASSHRVGERTSYEQYF. Written as DNA, the CDR3 is TGCGCCAGCAGCCACCGAGTGGGAGAGCGAACCTCCTACGAGCAGTACTTC.

J is TRBJ2-1 and V is TRBV11-2, with unresolved D. The length of the CDR3 is 11 residues. Germline V gene sequence: CDR1 SGHAT, CDR2 FQNNGV. V lost 2 bases, J lost 8 bases, and 4 bases lay in between. The CDR3 loop reads CASSLIDEQFF. In DNA form, the CDR3 reads TGTGCCAGCAGCTTAATAGATGAGCAGTTCTTC.

The chain links TRBV27 to TRBJ2-7; possibly TRBD2 for D (6 bases). This CDR3 is 14 amino acids long. V lost 3 bases and J 4 bases, leaving 13 bases between the germline ends. CDR1 and CDR2 from the germline V gene are MNHEY and SMNVEV (reference sequence). The CDR3, as DNA: TGTGCCAGCAGTTTGCCGGGAGCGGTTTACGAGCAGTACTTC. Its protein is CASSLPGAVYEQYF.